The sequence of this T cell receptor beta chain was determined in a study of shared clonotypes between healthy human individuals. Naive CD8 cells lacked CD45RO and underwent positive selection for CCR7, leaving out terminally differentiated effector memory CD45RA+ cells. Libraries were prepared by immunoSEQ multiplex PCR; TCRdb keeps only in-frame clonotypes and omits some of them. The sample has around 1,900,000 clones; over 85% are singletons. Germline CDR1 and CDR2: LGHNA and YSLEER. Trimming took 2 bases from V and 1 from J, leaving 14 bases between them. The CDR3 is 16 residues long. This receptor was identified in a man between 18 and 35 years old in good health. Some clones in this sample may be carry-over from other donors' samples. The sample comprised naive CD8+ T cells from PBMCs. The chain couples TRBV4-3 to TRBJ1-1; D unresolved. The CDR3 bases are TGCGCCAGCAGCCAAACCCTGGGCAGAGAGAACACTGAAGCTTTCTTT. Encoded protein: CASSQTLGRENTEAFF.